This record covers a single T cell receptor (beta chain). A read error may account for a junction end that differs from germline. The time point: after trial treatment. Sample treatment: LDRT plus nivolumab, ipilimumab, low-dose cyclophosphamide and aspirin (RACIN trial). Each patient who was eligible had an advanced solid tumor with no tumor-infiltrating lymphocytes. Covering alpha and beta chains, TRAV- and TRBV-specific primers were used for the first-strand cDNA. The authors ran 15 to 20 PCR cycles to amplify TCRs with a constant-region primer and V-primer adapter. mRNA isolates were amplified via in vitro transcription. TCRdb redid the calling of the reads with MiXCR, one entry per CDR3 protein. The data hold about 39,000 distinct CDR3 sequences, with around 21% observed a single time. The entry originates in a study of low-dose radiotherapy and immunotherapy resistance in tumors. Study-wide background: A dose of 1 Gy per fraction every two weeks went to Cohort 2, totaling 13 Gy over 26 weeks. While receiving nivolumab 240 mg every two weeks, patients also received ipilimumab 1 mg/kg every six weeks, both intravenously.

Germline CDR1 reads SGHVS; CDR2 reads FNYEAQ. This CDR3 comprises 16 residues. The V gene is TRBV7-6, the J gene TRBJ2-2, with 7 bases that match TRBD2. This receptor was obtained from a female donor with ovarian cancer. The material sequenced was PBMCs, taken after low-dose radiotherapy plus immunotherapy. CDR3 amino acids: CGSSPGTIGYTGELFF. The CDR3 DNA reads TGTGGCAGCAGCCCCGGGACTATCGGGTACACCGGGGAGCTGTTTTTT.